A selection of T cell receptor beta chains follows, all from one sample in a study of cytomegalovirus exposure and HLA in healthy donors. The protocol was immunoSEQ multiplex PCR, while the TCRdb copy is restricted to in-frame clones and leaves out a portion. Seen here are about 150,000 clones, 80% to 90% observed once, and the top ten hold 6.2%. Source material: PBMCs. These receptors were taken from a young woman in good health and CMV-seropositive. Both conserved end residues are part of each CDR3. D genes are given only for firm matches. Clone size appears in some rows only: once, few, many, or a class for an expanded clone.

CDR3 DNA: TGTGCCAGCAGCGCTGAAGCAAGCAAGACCCAGTACTTC
CDR3 protein: CASSAEASKTQYF
D gene: -
clone size: -
J gene: TRBJ2-5
CDR3 length: 13
V gene: TRBV9

CDR3 DNA: TGCGCCAGCAGCCGGGGCCGTACGGGAGCAGCGGAAAATGAGCAGTTCTTC
CDR3 protein: CASSRGRTGAAENEQFF
D gene: -
clone size: -
J gene: TRBJ2-1
CDR3 length: 17
V gene: TRBV5-1

CDR3 DNA: TGTGCCAGCAGCTTAGGTGACAGGGAAAATGAAAAACTGTTTTTT
CDR3 protein: CASSLGDRENEKLFF
D gene: TRBD1
clone size: -
J gene: TRBJ1-4
CDR3 length: 15
V gene: TRBV11-2

CDR3 DNA: TGTGCCAGCAGTTTATCTAGCGGGGGTTTCACAGATACGCAGTATTTT
CDR3 protein: CASSLSSGGFTDTQYF
D gene: TRBD2
clone size: -
J gene: TRBJ2-3
CDR3 length: 16
V gene: TRBV27

CDR3 DNA: TGTGCCAGCAGTTCCCACGGGACAGGGGAAAAACTGTTTTTT
CDR3 protein: CASSSHGTGEKLFF
D gene: TRBD1
clone size: -
J gene: TRBJ1-4
CDR3 length: 14
V gene: TRBV28

CDR3 DNA: TGTGCCAGCAGCCAGACTGGGTCGGGAGAAAAACTGTTTTTT
CDR3 protein: CASSQTGSGEKLFF
D gene: -
clone size: -
J gene: TRBJ1-4
CDR3 length: 14
V gene: TRBV6-5

CDR3 DNA: TGTGCCAGCACGAGGGAATCAGGAGAGACCCAGTACTTC
CDR3 protein: CASTRESGETQYF
D gene: -
clone size: -
J gene: TRBJ2-5
CDR3 length: 13
V gene: TRBV2

CDR3 DNA: TGTGCCAGCACTCACGGGGGGGAGCTGTTTTTT
CDR3 protein: CASTHGGELFF
D gene: -
clone size: -
J gene: TRBJ2-2
CDR3 length: 11
V gene: TRBV6-5

CDR3 DNA: TGCAGCGTTGATGTCGGGGGGAAGGGGGAGACCCAGTACTTC
CDR3 protein: CSVDVGGKGETQYF
D gene: TRBD2
clone size: few
J gene: TRBJ2-5
CDR3 length: 14
V gene: TRBV29-1

CDR3 DNA: TGTGCCAGCAGGGCGGACAGGGGGCGTAGGTGTTTT
CDR3 protein: CASRADRGRRCF
D gene: TRBD1
clone size: -
J gene: TRBJ2-3
CDR3 length: 12
V gene: TRBV2

CDR3 DNA: TGTGCCAGCAGTGAAGAAGGAGCTAACTATGGCTACACCTTC
CDR3 protein: CASSEEGANYGYTF
D gene: -
clone size: -
J gene: TRBJ1-2
CDR3 length: 14
V gene: TRBV25-1

CDR3 DNA: TGTGCCAGCAGTTTATCCGGGAGGCTGGAGACCCAGTACTTC
CDR3 protein: CASSLSGRLETQYF
D gene: TRBD2
clone size: -
J gene: TRBJ2-5
CDR3 length: 14
V gene: TRBV28

CDR3 DNA: TGTGCCATCTTGGGACAGGGGGCAGCCGATGAGCAGTTCTTC
CDR3 protein: CAILGQGAADEQFF
D gene: TRBD1
clone size: -
J gene: TRBJ2-1
CDR3 length: 14
V gene: TRBV2

CDR3 DNA: TGTGCCAGCAGTAGGGAACGGGCGGGCTACGAGCAGTACTTC
CDR3 protein: CASSRERAGYEQYF
D gene: -
clone size: -
J gene: TRBJ2-7
CDR3 length: 14
V gene: TRBV28

CDR3 DNA: TGTGCCAGTAGTACAGGGTTGAGGGAGACCCAGTACTTC
CDR3 protein: CASSTGLRETQYF
D gene: -
clone size: -
J gene: TRBJ2-5
CDR3 length: 13
V gene: TRBV2

CDR3 DNA: TGCGCCAGCAGTGACCCCCAAGGGGGCTCTGGAAACACCATATATTTT
CDR3 protein: CASSDPQGGSGNTIYF
D gene: -
clone size: -
J gene: TRBJ1-3
CDR3 length: 16
V gene: TRBV10-1

CDR3 DNA: TGCGCCAGCAGCTTGAACGGGGGAGCTTCTTGGGAGCAGTACTTC
CDR3 protein: CASSLNGGASWEQYF
D gene: -
clone size: -
J gene: TRBJ2-7
CDR3 length: 15
V gene: TRBV5-1

CDR3 DNA: TGTGCCAGCAGCTACGGACAGGCTGGGGATGAGCAGTTCTTC
CDR3 protein: CASSYGQAGDEQFF
D gene: TRBD1
clone size: -
J gene: TRBJ2-1
CDR3 length: 14
V gene: TRBV5-4

CDR3 DNA: TGTGCCAGCAGCTTAAGACAGTCCTACGAGCAGTACTTC
CDR3 protein: CASSLRQSYEQYF
D gene: -
clone size: -
J gene: TRBJ2-7
CDR3 length: 13
V gene: TRBV5-5

CDR3 DNA: TGTGCCAGCAGTGAACGGTTTCTCTCGGTTCGGGGCACAGATACGCAGTATTTT
CDR3 protein: CASSERFLSVRGTDTQYF
D gene: -
clone size: -
J gene: TRBJ2-3
CDR3 length: 18
V gene: TRBV2

CDR3 DNA: TGTGCCAGCAGCTTACCCTTCAGGGGTGCAACTAATGAAAAACTGTTTTTT
CDR3 protein: CASSLPFRGATNEKLFF
D gene: -
clone size: -
J gene: TRBJ1-4
CDR3 length: 17
V gene: TRBV7-9

CDR3 DNA: TGTGCCAGCAGTCAAAATTCACCCCTCCACTTT
CDR3 protein: CASSQNSPLHF
D gene: -
clone size: -
J gene: TRBJ1-6
CDR3 length: 11
V gene: TRBV6-6

CDR3 DNA: TGTGCCAGCAGTGAACTAGCGGGAAACATTCAGTACTTC
CDR3 protein: CASSELAGNIQYF
D gene: TRBD2
clone size: -
J gene: TRBJ2-4
CDR3 length: 13
V gene: TRBV2